This T cell receptor (beta chain) was captured in a study of shared clonotypes between healthy human individuals. Assay: immunoSEQ multiplex PCR; the TCRdb copy retains only in-frame clones and omits some. The repertoire consists of 850,000 to 1,200,000 clones, with about 74% occurring once and the leading ten covering approximately 1.5%. The ends lost 6 bases at V and 4 bases at J; junction bases unmatched: 6. Germline V CDR1 and CDR2: MNHNY, SVGAGI (reference sequence). The CDR3 loop spans 14 amino acids. This clonotype originated in a man younger than 35 in good health. The J gene is TRBJ1-5, the V gene TRBV6-6, with 7 bases that match TRBD1. The sample consisted of memory CD4+ T cells sorted from blood. Regarding subset: CD45RA-negative fraction. CDR3 protein: CASSVQGPNQPQHF. CDR3 coding DNA: TGTGCCAGCAGCGTACAGGGGCCGAATCAGCCCCAGCATTTT.